These 9 T cell receptor beta chains were all obtained from the same sample, sequenced in a study of T cell repertoires in cytomegalovirus infection. In TCRdb, the reads were re-called with MiXCR into one record per CDR3 protein. The data show roughly 160,000 distinct CDR3 sequences, with about 22% seen just once and under 30% held by the top ten. The antigens for these receptors are not known. Sequencing used CD8+ T cells from cultured PBMCs, obtained from culture after CMV antigen stimulation. The receptor source for this set is a human donor in good health (CMV status not recorded). Some clones in this sample may be carry-over from other donors' samples.

This clonotype was seen a handful of times. The chain combines TRBV20-1 with TRBJ1-6, with D tentatively TRBD1 (5 bases). This CDR3 region has 19 residues. Germline V CDR1 and CDR2: DFQATT, SNEGSKA (reference sequence). V lost 0 bases to trimming and J lost 1 base, with 19 bases between them. The CDR3 region is CSARDRQQGSGSYNSPLHF. CDR3 sequence (DNA): TGCAGTGCTAGAGATCGGCAGCAGGGCTCAGGTTCCTATAATTCACCCCTCCACTTT.

The chain recombines TRBV30 with TRBJ1-5; 9 bases map to TRBD1. CDR3 length: 16 amino acids. With V trimmed by 2 bases and J by 4 bases, 9 bases remained unmatched. Germline V gene data show CDR1 as GTSNPN and CDR2 as SVGIG (reference sequence). The CDR3 is CAWSYRGQGINQPQHF. CDR3 nucleotide sequence: TGTGCCTGGAGTTACAGGGGACAGGGCATTAATCAGCCCCAGCATTTT.

The table lists this clonotype with a few counts. V gene TRBV7-2 combines with J gene TRBJ1-5; no firm D call. The V end lost 1 base, the J end lost 0 bases, and 19 bases lay between the germline ends. Looked up from germline, CDR1 is SGHTA and CDR2 is FQGNSA. There are 19 residues in the CDR3. CDR3 sequence: CASSLVGSFGRYSNQPQHF. CDR3 nucleotide sequence: TGTGCCAGCAGCTTAGTGGGTAGCTTCGGGCGTTATAGCAATCAGCCCCAGCATTTT.

This clonotype was counted only a few times. V and J are TRBV7-9 and TRBJ1-4, with D possibly being TRBD1 (6 bases). The germline CDR1 and CDR2 sequences are SEHNR and FQNEAQ (reference sequence). The V end lost 4 bases, the J end lost 8 bases, and 23 bases lay between the germline ends. The CDR3 runs to 17 residues. The CDR3 DNA is TGTGCCAGCAGCTCCGCAACCCCGCGACAGGACGGCGAAAAACTGTTTTTT. Protein: CASSSATPRQDGEKLFF.

The chain combines TRBV7-9 with TRBJ1-4, with 8 bases identical to TRBD1. This CDR3 spans 14 amino acids. Trimming removed 4 bases from V and 7 bases from J; junction bases left unmatched: 5. Germline V gene data show CDR1 as SEHNR and CDR2 as FQNEAQ (reference sequence). CDR3 amino acids: CASSYGQGSEKLFF. The CDR3 DNA follows: TGTGCCAGCAGCTACGGACAGGGCTCTGAAAAACTGTTTTTT.

The gene calls are TRBV9 and TRBJ1-5; no definite D call. With 0 bases removed from V and 3 bases from J, the gap between germline ends came to 10 bases. The germline CDR1 and CDR2 sequences are SGDLS and YYNGEE. The CDR3 has 15 amino acids. The CDR3 sequence: CASSVAGRINQPQHF. The CDR3 region has the DNA TGTGCCAGCAGCGTAGCCGGACGGATCAATCAGCCCCAGCATTTT.

This clonotype was counted only a few times. The chain combines TRBV27 with TRBJ1-2; D ambiguous. The CDR3 is made up of 14 amino acids. Per the germline V gene, CDR1 is MNHEY and CDR2 is SMNVEV (reference sequence). The V end lost 3 bases, the J end lost 8 bases, and 16 bases lay between the germline ends. CDR3 sequence reads: CASSLNSNSRGYTF. Here the CDR3 DNA reads TGTGCCAGCAGTTTGAATAGTAACAGTCGCGGCTACACCTTC.

This clonotype occurred a few times. This chain links TRBV7-9 with TRBJ1-1; 9 positions agree with TRBD1. Losses at the gene ends were 6 bases for V and 6 bases for J; bases not matched to a gene: 8. This CDR3 has 14 residues. Germline CDR1 SEHNR, CDR2 FQNEAQ (reference sequence). The CDR3 loop reads CASRPGQGLAEAFF. The CDR3 nucleotides are TGTGCCAGCAGGCCGGGACAGGGTTTGGCTGAAGCTTTCTTT.

This chain links TRBV12-3 or TRBV12-4 with TRBJ1-3, with unresolved D. The length of the CDR3 is 16 residues. Trimming removed 5 bases from V and 3 bases from J, with 17 bases in between. In DNA form, the CDR3 reads TGTGCCAGCAGTCCCGACGGAGCCGTCGGTGGAAACACCATATATTTT. It codes for CASSPDGAVGGNTIYF.